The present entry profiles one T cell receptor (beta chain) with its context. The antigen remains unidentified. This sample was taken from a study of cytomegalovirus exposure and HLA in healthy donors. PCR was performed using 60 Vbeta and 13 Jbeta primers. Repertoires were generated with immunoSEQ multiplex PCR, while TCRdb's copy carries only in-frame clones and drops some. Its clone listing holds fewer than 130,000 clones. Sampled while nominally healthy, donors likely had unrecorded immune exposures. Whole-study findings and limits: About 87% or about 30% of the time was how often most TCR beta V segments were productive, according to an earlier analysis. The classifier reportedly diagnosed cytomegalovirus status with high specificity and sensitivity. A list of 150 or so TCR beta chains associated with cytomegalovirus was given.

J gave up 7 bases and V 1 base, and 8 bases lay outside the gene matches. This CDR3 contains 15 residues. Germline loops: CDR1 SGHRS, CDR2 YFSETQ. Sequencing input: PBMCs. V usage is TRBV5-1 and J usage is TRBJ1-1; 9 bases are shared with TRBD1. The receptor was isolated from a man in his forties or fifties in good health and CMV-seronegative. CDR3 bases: TGCGCCAGCAGCTTGCAACAGGGGGCTGTGGGTGAAGCTTTCTTT. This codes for CASSLQQGAVGEAFF. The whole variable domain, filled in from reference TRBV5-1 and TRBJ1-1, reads KAGVTQTPRYLIKTRGQQVTLSCSPISGHRSVSWYQQTPGQGLQFLFEYFSETQRNKGNFPGRFSGRQFSNSRSEMNVSTLELGDSALYLCASSLQQGAVGEAFFGQGTRLTVV.